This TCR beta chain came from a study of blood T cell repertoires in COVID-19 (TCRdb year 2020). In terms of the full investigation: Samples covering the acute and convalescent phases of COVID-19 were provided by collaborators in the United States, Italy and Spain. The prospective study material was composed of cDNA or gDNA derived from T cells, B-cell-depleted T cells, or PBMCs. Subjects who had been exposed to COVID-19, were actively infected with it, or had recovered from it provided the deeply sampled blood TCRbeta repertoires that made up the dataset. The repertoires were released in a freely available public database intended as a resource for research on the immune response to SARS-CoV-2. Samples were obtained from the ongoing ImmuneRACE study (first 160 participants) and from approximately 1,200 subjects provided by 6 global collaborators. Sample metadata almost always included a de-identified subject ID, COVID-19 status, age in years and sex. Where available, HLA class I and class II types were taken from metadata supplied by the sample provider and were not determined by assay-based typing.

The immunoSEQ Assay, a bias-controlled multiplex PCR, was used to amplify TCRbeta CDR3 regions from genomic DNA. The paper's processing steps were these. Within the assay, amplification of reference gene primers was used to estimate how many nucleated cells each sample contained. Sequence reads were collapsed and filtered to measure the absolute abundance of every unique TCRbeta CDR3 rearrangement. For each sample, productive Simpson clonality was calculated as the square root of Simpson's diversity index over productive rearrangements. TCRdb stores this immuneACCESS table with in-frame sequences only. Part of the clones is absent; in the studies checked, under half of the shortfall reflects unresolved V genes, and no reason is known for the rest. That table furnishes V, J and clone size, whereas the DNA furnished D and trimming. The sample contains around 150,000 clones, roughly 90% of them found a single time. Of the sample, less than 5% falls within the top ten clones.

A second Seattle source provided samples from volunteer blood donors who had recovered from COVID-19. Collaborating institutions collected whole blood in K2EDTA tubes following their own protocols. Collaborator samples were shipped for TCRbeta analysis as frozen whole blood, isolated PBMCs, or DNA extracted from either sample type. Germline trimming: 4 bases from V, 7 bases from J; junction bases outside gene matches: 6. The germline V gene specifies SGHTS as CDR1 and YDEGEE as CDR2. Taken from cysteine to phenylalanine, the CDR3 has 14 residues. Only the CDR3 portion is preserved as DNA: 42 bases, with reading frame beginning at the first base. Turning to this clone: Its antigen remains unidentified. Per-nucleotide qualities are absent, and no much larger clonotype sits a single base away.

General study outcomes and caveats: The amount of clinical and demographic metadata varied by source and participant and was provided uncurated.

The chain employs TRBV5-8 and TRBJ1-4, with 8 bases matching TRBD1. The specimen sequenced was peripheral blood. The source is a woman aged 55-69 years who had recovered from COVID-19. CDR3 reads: CASSRGQGGEKLFF. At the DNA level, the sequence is TGTGCCAGCAGCCGAGGACAGGGCGGTGAAAAACTGTTTTTT.